The clone carrying this T cell receptor beta chain was recorded at least ten times. The sample belongs to a study of HIV-infected patients and healthy controls. Reverse transcription used around 500 ng RNA and constant-region primers for alpha and beta. Alpha and beta chain libraries were made separately by chain-specific third strand synthesis with multiplexing indices. TCRdb reprocessed the 5' RACE reads via MiXCR and lists one record per CDR3 protein. There are fewer than 7,000 distinct CDR3 sequences in the sample; 8.5% to 9% occur only once, and around 22% lies in the top ten. Roughly three months, about 14 weeks, into antiretroviral therapy, follow-up blood was collected. Whole blood was used without fractionation, so all unsorted peripheral T cells were included. J lost 0 bases, V lost 5 bases, and 12 bases had no gene match. Germline V gene sequence: CDR1 SNHLY, CDR2 FYNNEI. CDR3 length: 18 residues.

The genes are TRBV2 and TRBJ2-4; 8 bases map to TRBD2. Here the sequenced sample was blood, taken during antiretroviral therapy. This TCR came from an adult with HIV infection. Here the CDR3 reads CASSRSGDSNLAKNIQYF. The CDR3 nucleotides are TGTGCCAGCAGTCGTAGCGGGGACTCTAACCTAGCCAAAAACATTCAGTACTTC. Full variable domain (outside the CDR3, taken from reference TRBV2 and TRBJ2-4): EPEVTQTPSHQVTQMGQEVILRCVPISNHLYFYWYRQILGQKVEFLVSFYNNEISEKSEIFDDQFSVERPDGSNFTLKIRSTKLEDSAMYFCASSRSGDSNLAKNIQYFGAGTRLSVL.